This TCR beta chain derives from a study of T cells in Graves' hyperthyroidism and ophthalmopathy. About the study: At initial diagnosis, before any treatment had begun, peripheral blood was obtained. Study outcomes and limitations: Ophthalmopathy was model-predicted a median roughly six months pre-onset.

This clonotype has a count of ten or more. No antigen is known for it. Template material for amplifying TCR beta CDR3 regions consisted of RNA transcripts. Researchers ran a first-round RT-PCR on the TCR CDR3 using the HTBI primer set. In TCRdb, the multiplex PCR reads were re-called with MiXCR into one record per CDR3 protein. The profile shows over 150,000 distinct CDR3 sequences, less than 20% of them singletons. Clinicians diagnosed patients from clinical symptoms, serum thyroxine and TRAb, thyroid ultrasound and orbital computed tomography. Germline V gives CDR1 SGHNT, CDR2 YENEEA. Trimming removed 5 bases at V and 7 bases at J, with 8 bases between. The CDR3 covers 11 residues.

What was sequenced was blood. V usage is TRBV11-3 and J usage is TRBJ1-1; weak D call: TRBD1 (5 bases). The source is a woman between 50 and 59 years old with Graves' hyperthyroidism. CDR3 residues: CASSIRDEAFF. DNA of the CDR3: TGTGCCAGCAGCATCAGGGATGAAGCTTTCTTT.